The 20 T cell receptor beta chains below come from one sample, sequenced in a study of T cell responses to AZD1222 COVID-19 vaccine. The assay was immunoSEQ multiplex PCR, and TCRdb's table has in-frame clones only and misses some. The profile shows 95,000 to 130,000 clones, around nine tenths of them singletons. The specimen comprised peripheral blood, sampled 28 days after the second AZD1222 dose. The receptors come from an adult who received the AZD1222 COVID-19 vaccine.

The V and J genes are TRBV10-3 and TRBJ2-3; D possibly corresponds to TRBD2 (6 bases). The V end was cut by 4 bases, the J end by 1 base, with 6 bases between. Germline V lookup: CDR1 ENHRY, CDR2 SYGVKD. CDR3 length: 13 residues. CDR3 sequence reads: CAISGGGTDTQYF. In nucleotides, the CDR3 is TGTGCCATCAGTGGGGGGGGCACAGATACGCAGTATTTT.

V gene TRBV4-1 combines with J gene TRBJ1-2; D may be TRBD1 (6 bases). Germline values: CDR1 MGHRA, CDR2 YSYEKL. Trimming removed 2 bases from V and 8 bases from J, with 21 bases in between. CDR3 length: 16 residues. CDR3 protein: CASSQTPTGSAGGYTF. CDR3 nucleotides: TGCGCCAGCAGCCAAACCCCCACAGGGAGTGCGGGGGGCTACACCTTC.

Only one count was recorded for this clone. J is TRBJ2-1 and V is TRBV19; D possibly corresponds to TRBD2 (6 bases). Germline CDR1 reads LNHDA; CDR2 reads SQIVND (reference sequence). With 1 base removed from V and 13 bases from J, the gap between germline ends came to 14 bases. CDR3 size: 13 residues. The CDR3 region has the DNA TGTGCCAGTAGTATAGGGGGGGACCGGGGACAGTTCTTC. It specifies CASSIGGDRGQFF.

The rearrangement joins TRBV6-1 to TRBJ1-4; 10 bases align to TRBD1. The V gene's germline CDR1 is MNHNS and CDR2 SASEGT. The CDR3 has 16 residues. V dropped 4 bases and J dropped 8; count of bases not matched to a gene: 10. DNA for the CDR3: TGTGCCAGCAGTGCATTCCGGACAGGGGGAACGGAAAAACTGTTTTTT. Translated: CASSAFRTGGTEKLFF.

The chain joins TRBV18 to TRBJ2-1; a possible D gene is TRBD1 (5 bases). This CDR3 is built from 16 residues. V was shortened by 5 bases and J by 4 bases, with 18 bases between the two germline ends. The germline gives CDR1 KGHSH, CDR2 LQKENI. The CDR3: CASSSFRELPYNEQFF. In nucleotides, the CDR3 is TGTGCCAGCTCATCTTTCAGGGAATTACCTTACAATGAGCAGTTCTTC.

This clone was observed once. The CDR3 DNA follows: TGTGCCAGCAGCTTAGCGGCAGATACTAGCAATCAGCCCCAGCATTTT. As protein: CASSLAADTSNQPQHF. The rearrangement links TRBV7-9 to TRBJ1-5; D is undetermined. Germline CDR1 is SEHNR and CDR2 is FQNEAQ (reference sequence). Trimming stripped 0 bases from V and 0 bases from J, with 9 bases between. The CDR3 is made up of 16 amino acids. The full variable domain, rest sourced from reference TRBV7-9 and TRBJ1-5, is DTGVSQNPRHKITKRGQNVTFRCDPISEHNRLYWYRQTLGQGPEFLTYFQNEAQLEKSRLLSDRFSAERPKGSFSTLEIQRTEQGDSAMYLCASSLAADTSNQPQHFGDGTRLSIL.

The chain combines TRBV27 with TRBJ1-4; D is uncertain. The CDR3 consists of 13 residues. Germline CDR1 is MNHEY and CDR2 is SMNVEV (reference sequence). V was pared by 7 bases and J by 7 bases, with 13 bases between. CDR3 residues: CASMMVRGEKLFF. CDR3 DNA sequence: TGTGCCAGCATGATGGTGCGCGGTGAAAAACTGTTTTTT.

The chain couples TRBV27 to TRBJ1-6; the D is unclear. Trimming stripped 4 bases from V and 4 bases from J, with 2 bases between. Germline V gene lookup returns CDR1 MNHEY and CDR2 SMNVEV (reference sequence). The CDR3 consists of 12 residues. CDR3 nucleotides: TGTGCCAGCAGTTCATATAATTCACCCCTCCACTTT. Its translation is CASSSYNSPLHF.

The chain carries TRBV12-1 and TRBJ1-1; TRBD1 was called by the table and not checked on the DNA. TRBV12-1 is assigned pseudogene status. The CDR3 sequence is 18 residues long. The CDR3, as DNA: TGTGCCAGCAGCCTCGAGGACAGTTCGGGCCCCATGAACACTGAAGCTTTCTTT. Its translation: CASSLEDSSGPMNTEAFF.

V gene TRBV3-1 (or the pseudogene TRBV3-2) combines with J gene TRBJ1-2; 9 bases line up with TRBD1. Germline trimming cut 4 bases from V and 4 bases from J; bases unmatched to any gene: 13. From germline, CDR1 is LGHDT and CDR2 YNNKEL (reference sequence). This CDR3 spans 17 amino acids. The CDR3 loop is CASSLVGGTGSGYGYTF. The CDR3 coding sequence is TGTGCCAGCAGCCTAGTTGGGGGGACAGGGTCCGGCTATGGCTACACCTTC.

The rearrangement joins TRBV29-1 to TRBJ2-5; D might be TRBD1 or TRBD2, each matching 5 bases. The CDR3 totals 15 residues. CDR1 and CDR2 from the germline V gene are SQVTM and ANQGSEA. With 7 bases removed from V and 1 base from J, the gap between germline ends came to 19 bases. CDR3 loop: CSAERAPGPQETQYF. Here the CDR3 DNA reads TGCAGCGCCGAACGAGCTCCGGGACCCCAAGAGACCCAGTACTTC. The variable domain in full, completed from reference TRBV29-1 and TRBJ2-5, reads SAVISQKPSRDICQRGTSLTIQCQVDSQVTMMFWYRQQPGQSLTLIATANQGSEATYESGFVIDKFPISRPNLTFSTLTVSNMSPEDSSIYLCSAERAPGPQETQYFGPGTRLLVL.

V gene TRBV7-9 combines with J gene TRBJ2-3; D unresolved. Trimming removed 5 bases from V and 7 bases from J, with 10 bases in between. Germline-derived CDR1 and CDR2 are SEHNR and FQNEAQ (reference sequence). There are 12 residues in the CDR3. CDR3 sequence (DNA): TGTGCCAGCAGCCCTTTTCAGAATACGCAGTATTTT. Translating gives CASSPFQNTQYF.

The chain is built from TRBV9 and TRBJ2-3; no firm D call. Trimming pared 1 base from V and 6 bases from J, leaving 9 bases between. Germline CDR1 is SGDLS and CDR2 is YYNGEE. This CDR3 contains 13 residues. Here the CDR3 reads CASSVPGWDTQYF. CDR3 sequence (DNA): TGTGCCAGCAGCGTACCCGGGTGGGATACGCAGTATTTT.

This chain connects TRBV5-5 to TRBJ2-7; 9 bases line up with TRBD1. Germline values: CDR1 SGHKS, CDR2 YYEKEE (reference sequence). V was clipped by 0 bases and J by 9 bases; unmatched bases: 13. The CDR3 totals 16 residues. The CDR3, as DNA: TGTGCCAGCAGCTTGGGAGGGGGACAGGGCGAGAGGAGGCAGTACTTC. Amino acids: CASSLGGGQGERRQYF.

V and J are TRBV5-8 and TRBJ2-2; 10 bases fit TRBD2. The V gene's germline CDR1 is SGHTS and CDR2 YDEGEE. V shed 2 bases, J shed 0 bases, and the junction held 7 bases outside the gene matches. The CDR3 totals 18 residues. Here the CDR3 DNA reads TGTGCCAGCAGCTTCTCCAGCGGGAGGGCGGCGAACACCGGGGAGCTGTTTTTT. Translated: CASSFSSGRAANTGELFF.

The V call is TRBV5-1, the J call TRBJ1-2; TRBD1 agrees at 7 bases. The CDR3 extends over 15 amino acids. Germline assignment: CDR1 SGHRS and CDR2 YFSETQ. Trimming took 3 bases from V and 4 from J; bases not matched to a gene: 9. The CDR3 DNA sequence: TGCGCCAGCAGCTCGACCAGGACAGGATTCTATGGCTACACCTTC. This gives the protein CASSSTRTGFYGYTF.

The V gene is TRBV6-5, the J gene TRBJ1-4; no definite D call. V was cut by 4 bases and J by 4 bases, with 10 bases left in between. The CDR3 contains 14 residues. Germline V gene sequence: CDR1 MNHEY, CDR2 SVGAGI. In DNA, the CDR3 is TGTGCCAGCAGTTGGTTCCCCGGTAATGAAAAACTGTTTTTT. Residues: CASSWFPGNEKLFF.

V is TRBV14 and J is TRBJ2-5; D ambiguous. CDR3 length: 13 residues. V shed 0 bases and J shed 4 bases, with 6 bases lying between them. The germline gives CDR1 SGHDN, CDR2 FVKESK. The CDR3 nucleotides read TGTGCCAGCAGCCAAGATGCCCGAGAGACCCAGTACTTC. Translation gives CASSQDARETQYF.

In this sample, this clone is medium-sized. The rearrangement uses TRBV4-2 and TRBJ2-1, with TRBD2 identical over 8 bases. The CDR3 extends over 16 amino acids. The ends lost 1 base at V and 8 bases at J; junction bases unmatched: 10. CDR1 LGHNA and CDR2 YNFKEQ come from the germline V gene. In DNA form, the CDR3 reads TGTGCCAGCAGCCAAGGACGCGACAGCGGGAGTGATGAGCAGTTCTTC. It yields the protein CASSQGRDSGSDEQFF.

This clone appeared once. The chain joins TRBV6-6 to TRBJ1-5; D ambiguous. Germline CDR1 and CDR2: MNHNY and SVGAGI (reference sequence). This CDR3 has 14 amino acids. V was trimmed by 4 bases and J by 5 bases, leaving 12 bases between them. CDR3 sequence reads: CASSLGWGDQPQHF. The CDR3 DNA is TGTGCCAGCAGTTTGGGATGGGGAGATCAGCCCCAGCATTTT.